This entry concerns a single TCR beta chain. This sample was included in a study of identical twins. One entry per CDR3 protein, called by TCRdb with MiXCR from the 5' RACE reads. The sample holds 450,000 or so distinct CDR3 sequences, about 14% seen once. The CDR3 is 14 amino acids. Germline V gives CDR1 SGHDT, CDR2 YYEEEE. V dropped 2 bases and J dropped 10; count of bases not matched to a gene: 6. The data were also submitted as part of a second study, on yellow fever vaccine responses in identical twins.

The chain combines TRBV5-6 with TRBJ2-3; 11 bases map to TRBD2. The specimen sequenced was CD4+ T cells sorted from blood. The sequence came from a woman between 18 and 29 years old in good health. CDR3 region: CASSFGLAGGAQYF. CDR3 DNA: TGTGCCAGCAGCTTCGGGCTAGCGGGAGGAGCGCAGTATTTT.